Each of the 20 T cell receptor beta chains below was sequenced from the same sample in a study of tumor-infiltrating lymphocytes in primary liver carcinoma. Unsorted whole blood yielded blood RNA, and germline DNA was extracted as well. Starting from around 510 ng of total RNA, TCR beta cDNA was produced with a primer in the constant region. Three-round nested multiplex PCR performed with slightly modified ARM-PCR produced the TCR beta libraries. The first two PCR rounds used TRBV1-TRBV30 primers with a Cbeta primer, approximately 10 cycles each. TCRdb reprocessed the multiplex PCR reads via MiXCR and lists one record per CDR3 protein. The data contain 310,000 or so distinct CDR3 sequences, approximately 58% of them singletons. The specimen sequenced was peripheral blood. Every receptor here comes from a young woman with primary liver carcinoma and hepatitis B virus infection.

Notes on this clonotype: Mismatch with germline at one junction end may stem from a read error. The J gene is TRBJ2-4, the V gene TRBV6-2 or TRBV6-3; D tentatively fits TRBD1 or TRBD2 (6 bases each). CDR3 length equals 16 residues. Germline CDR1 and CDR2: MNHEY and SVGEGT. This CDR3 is CASMYGGTLAENIQYF. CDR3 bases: TGTGCCAGCATGTACGGGGGCACCCTAGCCGAAAACATTCAGTACTTC.

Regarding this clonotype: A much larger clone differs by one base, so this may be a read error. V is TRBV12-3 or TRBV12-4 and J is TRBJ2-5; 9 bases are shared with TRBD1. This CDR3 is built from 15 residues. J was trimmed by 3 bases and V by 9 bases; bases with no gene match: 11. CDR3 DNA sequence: TGTGCCAGGAGTCCCAGCGGGACAGGGAAAGAGACCCAGTACTTC. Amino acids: CARSPSGTGKETQYF.

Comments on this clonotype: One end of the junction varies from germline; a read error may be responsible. The CDR3 coding sequence is TGCGCCGGCAGCTCTGACACTGAAGCTTTCTTT. This translates into CAGSSDTEAFF. The rearrangement uses TRBV5-1 and TRBJ1-1, with D uncertain. There are 11 residues in the CDR3. CDR1 is SGHRS, CDR2 YFSETQ, per germline. Complete variable domain (other parts from reference TRBV5-1 and TRBJ1-1): KAGVTQTPRYLIKTRGQQVTLSCSPISGHRSVSWYQQTPGQGLQFLFEYFSETQRNKGNFPGRFSGRQFSNSRSEMNVSTLELGDSALYLCAGSSDTEAFFGQGTRLTVV.

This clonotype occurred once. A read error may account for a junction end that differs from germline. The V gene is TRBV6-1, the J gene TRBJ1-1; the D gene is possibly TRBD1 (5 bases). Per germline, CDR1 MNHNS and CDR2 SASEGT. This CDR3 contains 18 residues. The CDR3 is CTSSEGGRGWGMNTEAFF. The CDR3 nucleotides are TGTACCAGCAGTGAAGGAGGAAGAGGTTGGGGGATGAACACTGAAGCTTTCTTT.

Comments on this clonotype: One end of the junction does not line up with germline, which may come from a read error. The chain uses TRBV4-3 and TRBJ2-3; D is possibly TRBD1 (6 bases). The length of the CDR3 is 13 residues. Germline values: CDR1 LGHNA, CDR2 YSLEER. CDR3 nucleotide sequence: TGCGCCAGCAGTCAAGACAGGCCAGAAACGCAGTATTTT. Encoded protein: CASSQDRPETQYF.

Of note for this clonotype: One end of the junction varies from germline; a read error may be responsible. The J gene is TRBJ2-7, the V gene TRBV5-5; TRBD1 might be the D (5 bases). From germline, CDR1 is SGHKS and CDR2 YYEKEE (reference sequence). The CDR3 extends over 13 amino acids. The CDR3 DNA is TGTGCCAGCAGCTTGCTGGGGCCCTACAAGCAGTACTTC. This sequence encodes CASSLLGPYKQYF.

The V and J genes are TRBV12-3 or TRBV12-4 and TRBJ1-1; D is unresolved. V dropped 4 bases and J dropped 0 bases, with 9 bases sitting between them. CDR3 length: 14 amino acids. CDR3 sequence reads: CASSSIDVNTEAFF. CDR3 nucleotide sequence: TGTGCCAGCAGTTCAATAGACGTGAACACTGAAGCTTTCTTT.

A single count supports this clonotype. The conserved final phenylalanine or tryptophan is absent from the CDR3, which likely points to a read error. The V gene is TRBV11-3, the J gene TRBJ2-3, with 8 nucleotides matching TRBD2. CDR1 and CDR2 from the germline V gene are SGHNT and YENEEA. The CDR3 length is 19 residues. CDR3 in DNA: TGTGCCAGCAGCTTAGGTTTTGGAGCGGGAGCAGGAGGCACATATACACAGTATTCT. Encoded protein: CASSLGFGAGAGGTYTQYS.

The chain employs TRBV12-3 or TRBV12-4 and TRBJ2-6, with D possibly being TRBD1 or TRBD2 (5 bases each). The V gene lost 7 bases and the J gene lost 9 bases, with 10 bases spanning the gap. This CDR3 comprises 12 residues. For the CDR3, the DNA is TGTGCCAGCAAGAGGGGAGACAACGTCCTGACTTTC. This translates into CASKRGDNVLTF.

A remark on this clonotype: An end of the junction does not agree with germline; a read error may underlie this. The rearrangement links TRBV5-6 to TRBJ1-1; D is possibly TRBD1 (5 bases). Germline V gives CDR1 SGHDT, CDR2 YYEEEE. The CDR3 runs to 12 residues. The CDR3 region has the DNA TGTGCCAGCAGCGCGGGGGGGACTGAAGCTTCCTTT. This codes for CASSAGGTEASF.

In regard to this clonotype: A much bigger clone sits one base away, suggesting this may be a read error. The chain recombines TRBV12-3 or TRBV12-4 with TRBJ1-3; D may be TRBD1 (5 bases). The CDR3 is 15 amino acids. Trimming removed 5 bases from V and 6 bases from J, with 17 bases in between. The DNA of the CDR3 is TGTGCCAGCAGTGCAACCGGGGGAACTGTAAACACCATATATTTT. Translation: CASSATGGTVNTIYF.

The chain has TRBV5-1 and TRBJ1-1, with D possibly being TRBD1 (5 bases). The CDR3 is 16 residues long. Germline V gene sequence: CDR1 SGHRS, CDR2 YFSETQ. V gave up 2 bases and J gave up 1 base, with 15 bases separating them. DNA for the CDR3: TGCGCCAGCAGCTTATATAAAGGAGGGGAGAACACTGAAGCTTTCTTT. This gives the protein CASSLYKGGENTEAFF.

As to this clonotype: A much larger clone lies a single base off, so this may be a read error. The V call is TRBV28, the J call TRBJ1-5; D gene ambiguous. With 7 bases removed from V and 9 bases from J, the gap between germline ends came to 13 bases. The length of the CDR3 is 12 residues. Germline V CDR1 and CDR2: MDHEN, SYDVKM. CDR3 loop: CASTPSRGPQHF. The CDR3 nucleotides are TGTGCCAGCACTCCTTCCCGTGGGCCCCAGCATTTT. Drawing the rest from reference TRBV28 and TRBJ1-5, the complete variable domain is DVKVTQSSRYLVKRTGEKVFLECVQDMDHENMFWYRQDPGLGLRLIYFSYDVKMKEKGDIPEGYSVSREKKERFSLILESASTNQTSMYLCASTPSRGPQHFGDGTRLSIL.

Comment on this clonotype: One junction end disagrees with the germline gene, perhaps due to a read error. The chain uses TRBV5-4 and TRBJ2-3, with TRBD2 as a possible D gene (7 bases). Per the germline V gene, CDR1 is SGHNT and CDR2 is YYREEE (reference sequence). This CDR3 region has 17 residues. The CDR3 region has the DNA TGTGCCAGCAGCCGCCCGGGGGCGGGAGACGGAACAGATACACAGTATTTT. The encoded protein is CASSRPGAGDGTDTQYF.

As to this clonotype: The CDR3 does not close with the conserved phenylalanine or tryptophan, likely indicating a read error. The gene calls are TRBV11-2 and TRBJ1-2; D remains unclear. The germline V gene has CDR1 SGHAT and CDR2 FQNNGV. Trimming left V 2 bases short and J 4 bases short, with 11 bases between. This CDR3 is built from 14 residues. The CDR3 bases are TGTGCCAGCAGCTTAAGTGGGATAGTCTATGGCTACACCTTA. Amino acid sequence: CASSLSGIVYGYTL.

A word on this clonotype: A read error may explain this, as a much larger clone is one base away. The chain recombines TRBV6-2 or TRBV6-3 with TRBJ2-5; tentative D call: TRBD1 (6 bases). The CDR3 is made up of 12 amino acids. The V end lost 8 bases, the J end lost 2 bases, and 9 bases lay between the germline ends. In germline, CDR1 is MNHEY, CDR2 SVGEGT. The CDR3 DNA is TGTGCCAGCGAGGACAGTCAAGAGACCCAGTACTTC. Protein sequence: CASEDSQETQYF.

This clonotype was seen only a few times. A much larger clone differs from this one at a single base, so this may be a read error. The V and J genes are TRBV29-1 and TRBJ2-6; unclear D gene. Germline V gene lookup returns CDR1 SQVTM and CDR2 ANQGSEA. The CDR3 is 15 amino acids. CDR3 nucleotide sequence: TGCATCGTTGTGTTTGGCATCTCTGGGGCCAACGTCCTGACTTTC. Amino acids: CIVVFGISGANVLTF.

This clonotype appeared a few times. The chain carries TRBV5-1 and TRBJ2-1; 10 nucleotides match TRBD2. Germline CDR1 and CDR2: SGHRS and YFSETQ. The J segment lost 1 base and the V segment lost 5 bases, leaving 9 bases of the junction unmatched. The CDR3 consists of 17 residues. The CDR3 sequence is CASRWTSGSPSYNEQFF. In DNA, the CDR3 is TGCGCCAGCAGGTGGACTAGCGGTTCCCCTTCCTACAATGAGCAGTTCTTC.

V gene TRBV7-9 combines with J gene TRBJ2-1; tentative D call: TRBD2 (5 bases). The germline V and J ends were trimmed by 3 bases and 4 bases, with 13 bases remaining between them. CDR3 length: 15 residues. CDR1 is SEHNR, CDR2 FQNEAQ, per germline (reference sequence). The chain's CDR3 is CASSLGGSRYNEQFF. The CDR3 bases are TGTGCCAGCAGCTTGGGTGGGAGTCGGTACAATGAGCAGTTCTTC.

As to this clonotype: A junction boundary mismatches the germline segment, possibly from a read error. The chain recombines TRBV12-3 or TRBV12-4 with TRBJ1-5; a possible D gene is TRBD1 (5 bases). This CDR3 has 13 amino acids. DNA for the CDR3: TGTGCCAGTTCAACTGAACAGGATCAGTCCCAGCATTTT. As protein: CASSTEQDQSQHF.